The following is a T cell receptor (beta chain) sequence with its context. This specimen belongs to a study of blood T cell repertoires in COVID-19. Trimming shortened V by 7 bases and J by 3 bases, and 15 bases separated the two germline ends. Germline CDR1 reads SQVTM; CDR2 reads ANQGSEA. The CDR3 is 13 amino acids. Clones were read by immunoSEQ multiplex PCR, and TCRdb kept only the in-frame ones, dropping some. Of 130,000 to 150,000 clones in the sample, around 84% were seen once. The chain couples TRBV29-1 to TRBJ1-1, with a weak D call TRBD1 (5 bases). The specimen was peripheral blood. The clonotype originates from a man aged 60 to 75 with active or convalescent COVID-19. The CDR3, as DNA: TGCAGCGCCGCCGGGGGTGTAGACACTGAAGCTTTCTTT. Protein: CSAAGGVDTEAFF.